These 4 T cell receptor beta chains share one sample of origin, sequenced in a study of T cell responses to AZD1222 COVID-19 vaccine (dated by TCRdb to 2020 to 2023). The time point label, read with the paper, signifies: baseline before first vaccination. Interpreted using the paper, the treatment or condition label stands for: meningococcal conjugate vaccine given as trial control. Libraries were constructed by the immunoSEQ multiplex PCR assay. As stored in TCRdb, this immuneACCESS dataset retains in-frame rearrangements with V and J assigned. A fraction of the clones does not appear; measured against another copy, unresolved V genes explain less than half of the discrepancy, and the remainder lacks a known reason. In this sample the table shows 200,000 or so clones, 87% of which occur a single time. The ten largest clones represent 2.5% to 3% of the sample. The specimen was peripheral blood, collected on day 0 of MenACWY control vaccination. Receptors were obtained from an adult in good health.

The table lists this clone with a count of one. The rearrangement links TRBV19 to TRBJ1-2; 9 bases fit TRBD1. Germline V gene lookup returns CDR1 LNHDA and CDR2 SQIVND (reference sequence). The CDR3 contains 14 residues. The junction had 9 bases not matched to a gene; V was cut back by 5 bases and J by 8 bases. Here the CDR3 reads CASSATGGAAGYTF. In DNA form, the CDR3 reads TGTGCCAGTAGTGCTACAGGGGGCGCGGCCGGCTACACCTTC.

The V gene is TRBV21-1, the J gene TRBJ1-5; the table's D gene call, TRBD1, was not cross checked with the DNA. TRBV21-1 is labeled a pseudogene. The CDR3 loop spans 17 amino acids. Written as DNA, the CDR3 is TGTGCCAGCAGCCCCGGGACAGACCTTTCGGGCAATCAGCCCCAGCATTTT. It translates to CASSPGTDLSGNQPQHF.

The CDR3 spells CASSFDRAASPLHF. For the CDR3, the DNA is TGTGCCAGCAGCTTTGACAGGGCCGCCTCACCCCTCCACTTT. The chain links TRBV7-2 to TRBJ1-6; 7 bases map to TRBD1. The CDR3 has 14 residues. The J segment lost 10 bases and the V segment lost 3 bases, leaving 6 bases of the junction unmatched. Germline values: CDR1 SGHTA, CDR2 FQGNSA.

The chain has TRBV6-2 or TRBV6-3 and TRBJ2-3, with 11 bases matching TRBD2. This CDR3 has 19 residues. From germline, CDR1 is MNHEY and CDR2 SVGEGT. J gave up 4 bases and V 3 bases, and 15 bases lay outside the gene matches. CDR3 sequence: CASSYYTLTGTSGADTQYF. In DNA form, the CDR3 reads TGTGCCAGCAGTTATTACACCCTCACCGGGACTAGCGGAGCAGATACGCAGTATTTT.